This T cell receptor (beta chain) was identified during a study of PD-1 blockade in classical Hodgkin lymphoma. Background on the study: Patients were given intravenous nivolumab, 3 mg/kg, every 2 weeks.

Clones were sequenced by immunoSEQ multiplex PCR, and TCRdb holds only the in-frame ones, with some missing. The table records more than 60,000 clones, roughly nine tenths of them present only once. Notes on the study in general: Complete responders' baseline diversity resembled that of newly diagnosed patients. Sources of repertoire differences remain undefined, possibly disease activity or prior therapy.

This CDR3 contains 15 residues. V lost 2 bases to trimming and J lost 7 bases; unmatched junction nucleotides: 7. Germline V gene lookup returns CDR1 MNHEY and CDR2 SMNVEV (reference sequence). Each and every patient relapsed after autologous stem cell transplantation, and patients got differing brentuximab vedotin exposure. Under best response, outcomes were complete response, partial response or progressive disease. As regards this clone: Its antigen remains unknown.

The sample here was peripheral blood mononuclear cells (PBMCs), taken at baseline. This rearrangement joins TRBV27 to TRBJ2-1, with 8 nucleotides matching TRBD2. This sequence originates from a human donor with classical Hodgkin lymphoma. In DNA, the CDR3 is TGTGCCAGCAGTTTAACCGGGACTAGTGATAATGAGCAGTTCTTC. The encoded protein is CASSLTGTSDNEQFF.